These 12 T cell receptor beta chains came from one sample sequenced in a study of blood T cell repertoires in COVID-19. Sequencing was performed with immunoSEQ multiplex PCR; in TCRdb, only in-frame clones are kept and a portion is missing. The sample has approximately 150,000 clones, around 82% seen once. The sequenced sample was peripheral blood. These receptors all stem from a woman in her 70s who had recovered from COVID-19.

There are a few counts of this clone. The genes are TRBV18 and TRBJ2-7, with TRBD1 matching 10 bases. J gave up 4 bases and V 2 bases, and 5 bases lay outside the gene matches. The V gene's germline CDR1 is KGHSH and CDR2 LQKENI. The CDR3 runs 15 residues. The CDR3 spells CASSPGTGADYEQYF. The CDR3 DNA reads as TGTGCCAGCTCACCAGGGACAGGGGCTGATTACGAGCAGTACTTC.

This clone came up once. V gene TRBV10-1 combines with J gene TRBJ1-1, with no clear D. Germline CDR1 is WNHNN and CDR2 is SYGVQD (reference sequence). This CDR3 contains 15 residues. V was trimmed by 0 bases and J by 3 bases, leaving 11 bases between them. For the CDR3, the DNA is TGCGCCAGCAGTGAGTCCGGGAACGGGGACACTGAAGCTTTCTTT. Amino acid sequence: CASSESGNGDTEAFF.

This chain joins TRBV15 and TRBJ2-7, with D possibly being TRBD2 (6 bases). This CDR3 is built from 16 residues. The V gene's germline CDR1 is LNHNV and CDR2 YYDKDF (reference sequence). V was cut by 5 bases and J by 3 bases, with 20 bases left in between. CDR3 in DNA: TGTGCCACCAGCCCCGGACGTAGGGCGGGGCTCTACGAGCAGTACTTC. Its translation: CATSPGRRAGLYEQYF.

The chain is built from TRBV14 and TRBJ2-6; the D gene is possibly TRBD1 (5 bases). This CDR3 contains 15 residues. Germline CDR1 is SGHDN and CDR2 is FVKESK. V lost 5 bases to trimming and J lost 0 bases, with 8 bases between them. CDR3 loop: CASSYRSSGANVLTF. The DNA for the CDR3 is TGTGCCAGCAGCTACAGGAGCTCTGGGGCCAACGTCCTGACTTTC.

Points on this clone: The same CDR3 can be traced to other DNA sequences in this sample. The chain recombines TRBV5-1 with TRBJ1-2; 12 bases agree with TRBD1. V lost 3 bases, J lost 4 bases, and 4 bases stayed unmatched. This CDR3 region has 15 residues. CDR1 is SGHRS, CDR2 YFSETQ, per germline. Here the CDR3 DNA reads TGCGCCAGCAGCTCGGGACAGGGGGCGACCTATGGCTACACCTTC. It is translated as CASSSGQGATYGYTF.

The CDR3 DNA follows: TGTGCCAGCAGCTTAGGGGCGGGCGATACGCAGTATTTT. Translated: CASSLGAGDTQYF. This rearrangement joins TRBV11-2 to TRBJ2-3; tentative D call: TRBD2 (5 bases). CDR3 length: 13 residues. CDR1 and CDR2 from the germline V gene are SGHAT and FQNNGV. V was pared by 1 base and J by 6 bases, with 8 bases between.

J is TRBJ1-4 and V is TRBV15; a weak D match, TRBD1 (5 bases). CDR1 LNHNV and CDR2 YYDKDF come from the germline V gene (reference sequence). The CDR3 length is 17 residues. Trimming stripped 1 base from V and 6 bases from J, with 18 bases between. The CDR3 spells CATSRAYAQGRDEKLFF. The CDR3 bases are TGTGCCACCAGCAGAGCCTACGCCCAGGGCCGGGATGAAAAACTGTTTTTT.

The chain has TRBV19 and TRBJ2-3; D unresolved. CDR1 is LNHDA and CDR2 is SQIVND in the germline V gene (reference sequence). The V and J ends lost 0 bases and 5 bases respectively, with 9 bases between them. There are 14 residues in the CDR3. The CDR3: CASSIERVVDTQYF. As DNA, the CDR3 is TGTGCCAGTAGTATAGAGCGCGTGGTAGATACGCAGTATTTT.

This rearrangement joins TRBV6-5 to TRBJ1-4; D not certain. The V and J ends lost 7 bases and 11 bases respectively, with 11 bases between them. The CDR3 spans 11 residues. CDR1 is MNHEY and CDR2 is SVGAGI in the germline V gene. CDR3 residues: CASTSTGKLFF. The CDR3, as DNA: TGTGCCAGCACCTCCACCGGGAAACTGTTTTTT.

This chain uses TRBV7-3 with TRBJ2-5; 9 bases align to TRBD2. The trim removed 2 bases at V and 5 bases at J, leaving 6 bases unmatched. Germline assignment: CDR1 SGHTA and CDR2 FQGTGA. The CDR3 runs 15 residues. The CDR3 loop reads CASSLGSGSGETQYF. The CDR3 nucleotides are TGTGCCAGCAGCTTAGGTAGCGGGAGCGGGGAGACCCAGTACTTC.

The J gene is TRBJ1-1, the V gene TRBV28, with D perhaps TRBD1 (5 bases). This CDR3 has 12 residues. The V gene's germline CDR1 is MDHEN and CDR2 SYDVKM. V lost 4 bases, J lost 11 bases, and 14 bases lay in between. The CDR3 protein is CASSSPGSGAFF. The DNA for the CDR3 is TGTGCCAGCAGTTCCCCCGGCTCAGGGGCTTTCTTT.

The chain joins TRBV7-6 to TRBJ2-5, with D maybe TRBD2 (6 bases). The CDR3 runs 12 residues. In germline, CDR1 is SGHVS, CDR2 FNYEAQ. The V gene lost 4 bases and the J gene lost 5 bases, with 8 bases spanning the gap. The CDR3 sequence is CASSSGGETQYF. In DNA, the CDR3 is TGTGCCAGCAGCTCTGGGGGGGAGACCCAGTACTTC.